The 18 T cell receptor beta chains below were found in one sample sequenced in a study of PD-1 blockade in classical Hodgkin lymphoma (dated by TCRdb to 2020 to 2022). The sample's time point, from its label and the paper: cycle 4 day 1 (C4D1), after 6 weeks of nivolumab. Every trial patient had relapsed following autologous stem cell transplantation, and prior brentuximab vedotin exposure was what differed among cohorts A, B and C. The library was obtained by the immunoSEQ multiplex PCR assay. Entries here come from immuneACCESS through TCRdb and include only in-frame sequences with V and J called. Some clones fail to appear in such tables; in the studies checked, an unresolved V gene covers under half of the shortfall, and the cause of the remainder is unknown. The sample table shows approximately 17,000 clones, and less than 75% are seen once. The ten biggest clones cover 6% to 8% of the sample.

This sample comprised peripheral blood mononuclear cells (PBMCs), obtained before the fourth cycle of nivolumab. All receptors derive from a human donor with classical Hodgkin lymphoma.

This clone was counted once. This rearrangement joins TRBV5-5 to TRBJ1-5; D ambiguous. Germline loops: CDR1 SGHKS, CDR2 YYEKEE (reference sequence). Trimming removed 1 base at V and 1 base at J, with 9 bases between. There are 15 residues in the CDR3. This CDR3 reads CASSLIGQSNQPQHF. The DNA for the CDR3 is TGTGCCAGCAGCTTGATTGGTCAGAGCAATCAGCCCCAGCATTTT.

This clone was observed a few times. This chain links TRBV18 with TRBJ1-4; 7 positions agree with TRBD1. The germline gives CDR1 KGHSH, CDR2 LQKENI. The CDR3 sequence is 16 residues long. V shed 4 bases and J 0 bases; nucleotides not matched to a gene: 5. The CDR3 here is CASSRDSGATNEKLFF. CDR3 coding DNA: TGTGCCAGCTCACGGGACAGCGGCGCAACTAATGAAAAACTGTTTTTT.

CDR3 residues: CASSLTSGSYYNEQFF. The DNA of the CDR3 is TGTGCCAGCAGTTTGACTAGCGGGAGCTACTACAATGAGCAGTTCTTC. V usage is TRBV28 and J usage is TRBJ2-1, with TRBD2 identical over 12 bases. Trimming cost V 3 bases and J 3 bases; bases outside gene matches: 3. CDR1 and CDR2 (germline): MDHEN, SYDVKM. This CDR3 has 16 residues.

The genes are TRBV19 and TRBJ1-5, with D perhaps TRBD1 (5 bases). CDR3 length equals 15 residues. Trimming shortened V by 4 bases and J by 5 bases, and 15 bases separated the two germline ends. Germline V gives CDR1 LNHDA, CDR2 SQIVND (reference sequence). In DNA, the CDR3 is TGTGCCAGTAGTAGAAGGACGGTGGGGGATCAGCCCCAGCATTTT. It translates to CASSRRTVGDQPQHF.

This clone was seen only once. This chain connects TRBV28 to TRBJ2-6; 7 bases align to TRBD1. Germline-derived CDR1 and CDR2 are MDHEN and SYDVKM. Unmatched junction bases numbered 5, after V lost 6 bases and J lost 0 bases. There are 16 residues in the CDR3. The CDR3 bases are TGTGCCAGCAGACGGGGACAGTCCTCTGGGGCCAACGTCCTGACTTTC. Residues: CASRRGQSSGANVLTF.

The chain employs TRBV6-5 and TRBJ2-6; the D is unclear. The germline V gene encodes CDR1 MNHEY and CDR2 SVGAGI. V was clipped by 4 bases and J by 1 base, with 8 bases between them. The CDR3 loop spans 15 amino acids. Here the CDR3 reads CASSLDGSGANVLTF. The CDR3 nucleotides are TGTGCCAGCAGTTTAGACGGTTCTGGGGCCAACGTCCTGACTTTC.

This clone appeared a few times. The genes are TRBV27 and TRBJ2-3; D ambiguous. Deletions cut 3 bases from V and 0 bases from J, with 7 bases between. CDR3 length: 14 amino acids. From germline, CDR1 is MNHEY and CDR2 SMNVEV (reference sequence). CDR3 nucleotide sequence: TGTGCCAGCAGTTTTCTCGGAAGCACAGATACGCAGTATTTT. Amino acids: CASSFLGSTDTQYF.

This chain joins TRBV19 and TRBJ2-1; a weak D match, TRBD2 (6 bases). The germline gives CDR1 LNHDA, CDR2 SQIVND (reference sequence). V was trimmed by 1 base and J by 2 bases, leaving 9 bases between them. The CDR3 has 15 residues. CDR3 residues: CASSIVPSAYNEQFF. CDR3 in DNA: TGTGCCAGTAGTATAGTGCCTAGCGCCTACAATGAGCAGTTCTTC.

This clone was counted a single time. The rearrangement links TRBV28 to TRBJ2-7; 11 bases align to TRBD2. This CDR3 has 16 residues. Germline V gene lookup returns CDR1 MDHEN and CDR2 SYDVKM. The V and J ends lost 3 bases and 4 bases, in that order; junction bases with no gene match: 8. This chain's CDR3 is CASSFWGLAEIYEQYF. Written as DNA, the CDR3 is TGTGCCAGCAGTTTTTGGGGACTAGCGGAAATTTACGAGCAGTACTTC.

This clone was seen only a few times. In nucleotides, the CDR3 is TGTGCCAGCAGTGCATCATGGCAATTGGATGAAAAACTGTTTTTT. It yields the protein CASSASWQLDEKLFF. The chain links TRBV6-1 to TRBJ1-4; unclear D gene. This CDR3 contains 15 residues. Germline CDR1 reads MNHNS; CDR2 reads SASEGT. Between the trimmed V and J ends, which lost 4 bases and 6 bases, there was a span of 15 bases.

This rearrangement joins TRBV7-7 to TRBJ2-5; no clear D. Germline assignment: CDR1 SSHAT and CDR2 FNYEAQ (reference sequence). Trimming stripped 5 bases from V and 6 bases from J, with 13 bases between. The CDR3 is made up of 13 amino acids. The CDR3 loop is CASSRMLGKTQYF. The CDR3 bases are TGTGCCAGCAGCCGAATGTTGGGTAAGACCCAGTACTTC.

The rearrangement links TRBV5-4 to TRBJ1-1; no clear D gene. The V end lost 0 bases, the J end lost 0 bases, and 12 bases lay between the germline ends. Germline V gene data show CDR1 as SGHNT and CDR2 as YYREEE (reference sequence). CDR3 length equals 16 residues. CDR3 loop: CASSLGEGNMNTEAFF. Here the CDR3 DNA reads TGTGCCAGCAGCTTGGGGGAGGGCAACATGAACACTGAAGCTTTCTTT.

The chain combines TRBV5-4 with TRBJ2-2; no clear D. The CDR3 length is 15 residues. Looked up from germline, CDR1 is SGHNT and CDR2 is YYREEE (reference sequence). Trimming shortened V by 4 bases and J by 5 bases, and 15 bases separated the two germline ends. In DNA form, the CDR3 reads TGTGCCAGCAGCCTGAGGTCCGAGTTGACCGGGGAGCTGTTTTTT. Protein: CASSLRSELTGELFF.

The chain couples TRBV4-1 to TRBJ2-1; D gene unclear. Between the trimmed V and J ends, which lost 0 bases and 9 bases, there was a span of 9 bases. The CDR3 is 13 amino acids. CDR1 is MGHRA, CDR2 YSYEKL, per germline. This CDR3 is CASSQEDALEQFF. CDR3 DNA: TGCGCCAGCAGCCAAGAAGATGCCCTTGAGCAGTTCTTC.

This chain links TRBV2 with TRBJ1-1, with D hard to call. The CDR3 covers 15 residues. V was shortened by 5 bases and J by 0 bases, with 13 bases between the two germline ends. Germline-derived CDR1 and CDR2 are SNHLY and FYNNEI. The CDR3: CASSRYRELNTEAFF. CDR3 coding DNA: TGTGCCAGCAGTCGCTACAGAGAACTGAACACTGAAGCTTTCTTT.

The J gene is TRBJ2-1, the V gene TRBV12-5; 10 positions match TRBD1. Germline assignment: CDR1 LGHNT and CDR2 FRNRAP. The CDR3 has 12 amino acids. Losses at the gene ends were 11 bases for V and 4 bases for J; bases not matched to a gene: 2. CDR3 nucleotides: TGTGCTTCGGGACAGGGGTACAATGAGCAGTTCTTC. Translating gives CASGQGYNEQFF.

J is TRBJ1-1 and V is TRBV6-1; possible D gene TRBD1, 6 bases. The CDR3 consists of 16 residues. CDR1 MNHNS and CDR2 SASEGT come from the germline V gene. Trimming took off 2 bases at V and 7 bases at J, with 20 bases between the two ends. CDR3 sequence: CASSEYNSYRQVEAFF. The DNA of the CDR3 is TGTGCCAGCAGTGAATACAATTCATATCGACAGGTTGAAGCTTTCTTT.

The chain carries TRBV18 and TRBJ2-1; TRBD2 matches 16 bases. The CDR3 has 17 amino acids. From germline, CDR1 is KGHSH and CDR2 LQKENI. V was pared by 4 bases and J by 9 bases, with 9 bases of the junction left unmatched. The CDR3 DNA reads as TGTGCCAGCTCACGAGGGACTAGCGGGAGGGCCATGACTGAGCAGTTCTTC. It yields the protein CASSRGTSGRAMTEQFF.